The sequence of this TCR beta chain was determined in a study of metastatic and nonmetastatic thyroid tumors. Study-level information: Repertoires from blood and tumor or nodule tissue of malignant and benign thyroid patients were compared. Study-level findings and limits: Malignant thyroid tumors reportedly exceeded benign nodules significantly in TCR beta diversity, with the difference appearing in blood and tumor.

The entire patient cohort was treatment-naive prior to thyroid surgery. Per the original methods: The study's classifier, a distant-metastasis tool for papillary thyroid cancer, was built using CDR3 differences across clinicopathological groups. TCRdb redid the clone calls on the PCR reads using MiXCR. These V and J calls originate from TCRdb's pipeline instead of the authors' own analysis. Found here are 15,000 or so clones, 23% of them singletons; the top ten hold around 10%. Notes on this clone: As yet, its antigen is unknown.

The CDR3 extends over 18 amino acids. V lost 1 base, J lost 7 bases, and 15 bases stayed unmatched. Looked up from germline, CDR1 is DFQATT and CDR2 is SNEGSKA (reference sequence). The chain uses TRBV20-1 and TRBJ2-1; 11 bases line up with TRBD1. Sequenced input: tumor tissue. The clonotype originates from a female donor with papillary thyroid cancer or a benign thyroid nodule (not recorded which). Some clones in this sample may be carry-over from other donors' samples. The chain's CDR3 is CSARGTGGYVGGDNEQFF. DNA of the CDR3: TGCAGTGCTAGAGGGACAGGGGGCTACGTTGGCGGGGATAATGAGCAGTTCTTC.